The TCR beta chain under discussion was sequenced for a study of blood T cells in healthy people across ages. In this sample, this clonotype turned up a few times. A sample-barcoded 5' primer and a J-beta primer mix were used in a second PCR of roughly 6 to 11 cycles. TCRdb re-called the 5' RACE reads with MiXCR, one entry per CDR3 protein. Of roughly 1,800,000 distinct CDR3 sequences listed, 49% are singletons. There are 15 residues in the CDR3. V lost 5 bases and J 6 bases, leaving 18 bases between the germline ends. Germline V lookup: CDR1 KGHDR, CDR2 SFDVKD. Sample: blood. The sequence was collected from a woman in her forties in good health. The chain couples TRBV24-1 to TRBJ1-2; D is unresolved. CDR3 amino acids: CATSGPRRVLNGYTF. The CDR3 DNA reads as TGTGCCACCAGTGGACCCCGCAGAGTACTCAATGGCTACACCTTC.